The source of this T cell receptor (beta chain) is a study of blood T cell repertoires in COVID-19. Across the whole study: PBMCs, B-cell-depleted T cells, or T cells were the source of the cDNA or gDNA that made up the material.

The CDR3 extends over 14 amino acids. The V segment lost 6 bases and the J segment 0 bases; nucleotides outside the gene matches: 4. Germline V gene sequence: CDR1 KGHSH, CDR2 LQKENI. A few counts support this clone. In the authors' workflow: Reference gene primer amplification in the assay estimated nucleated cell counts. Assay: immunoSEQ multiplex PCR; the TCRdb copy retains only in-frame clones and omits some. V and J calls and clone size are copied from that table; D and trimming were computed from the DNA. The top ten hold approximately 8.1% of the sample, which has 100,000 to 150,000 clones, more than 75% seen once.

Sequencing used peripheral blood. The chain combines TRBV18 with TRBJ2-7, with 8 positions matching TRBD1. This receptor was identified in a man aged 45 to 65 with acute or convalescent COVID-19. The CDR3 loop is CASSAGQGSYEQYF. The CDR3 region has the DNA TGTGCCAGCTCGGCTGGACAGGGCTCCTACGAGCAGTACTTC.